This TCR beta chain was recorded in a study of blood T cell dynamics during melanoma immunotherapy. Every bulk PBMC sample received the same 350 ng of DNA. Assay used: immunoSEQ multiplex PCR; TCRdb lists only in-frame clones, some missing. The sample consists of about 11,000 clones, 75% to 90% of them appearing once. A word on this clone: What it recognizes is unknown. The junction differs from germline at one of its ends, possibly a read error.

General study findings and limits: Unlike progressors, later disease-control patients had W3 repertoires gaining clonality or diversity.

This sample's time point: week 3, after first cycle of checkpoint inhibitor. Patients with prior systemic cancer treatment, concomitant immunosuppressants, or other active malignancies were excluded. This material consisted of blood, taken from a patient treated with checkpoint blockade. This TCR was recovered from a human donor with melanoma.

The CDR3 here is CASSYSREQQPQHF. DNA of the CDR3: TGTGCCAGCAGTTACTCCAGGGAGCAACAGCCCCAGCATTTT. This chain links TRBV6-4 with TRBJ1-5; D is possibly TRBD1 (5 bases). Germline V gene sequence: CDR1 MRHNA, CDR2 SNTAGT. The CDR3 sequence is 14 residues long.